This T cell receptor beta chain was documented in a study of T cell responses to AZD1222 COVID-19 vaccine. Study information: Second doses were pooled across both intervals (about 4 or about 12 weeks).

Clones were read by immunoSEQ multiplex PCR, and TCRdb kept only the in-frame ones, dropping some. The sample includes fewer than 150,000 clones, over 75% of them seen just once. Germline CDR1 and CDR2: SGHRS and YFSETQ. V trimming: 1 base; J trimming: 2 bases; junction bases outside the gene matches: 2. The CDR3 is made up of 16 amino acids. Comment on this clone: Its matching antigen is unknown.

Study-wide results and limits: CD4 TCRs covered the whole spike, strongest at regions 160-218 and 743-854. Most donors were white British and more were female, and clonal diversity was possibly underestimated.

Sequencing was performed on peripheral blood, taken on day 0 of AZD1222 vaccination. This rearrangement joins TRBV5-1 to TRBJ2-2; the match to TRBD2 covers 10 bases. The clonotype was recovered from an adult in good health. The CDR3 region is CASSLTSGANTGELFF. The CDR3 DNA follows: TGCGCCAGCAGCTTGACTAGCGGGGCCAACACCGGGGAGCTGTTTTTT.